This TCR beta chain came from a study of shared T cell receptors in the human thymus. To note about this clone: This CDR3 is also generated by other DNA sequences in the sample.

Germline values: CDR1 MDHEN, CDR2 SYDVKM. The V gene lost 3 bases and the J gene lost 8 bases, with 13 bases spanning the gap. The length of the CDR3 is 13 residues. Generated by immunoSEQ multiplex PCR, the TCRdb table keeps only in-frame clones and is missing some. The repertoire holds 640,000 or so clones, with around 87% as singletons. The data were also submitted as part of a second study, on human thymus T cells. From that study: The study used thymus tissue resected during corrective heart surgery.

The sequencing sample was made of thymocytes. This TCR was sampled from a boy in the first two years of life with a congenital heart defect. This chain connects TRBV28 to TRBJ1-1; D gene ambiguous. CDR3 bases: TGTGCCAGCAGTTTCGGGGAGGATACCGAAGCTTTCTTT. Its protein is CASSFGEDTEAFF.